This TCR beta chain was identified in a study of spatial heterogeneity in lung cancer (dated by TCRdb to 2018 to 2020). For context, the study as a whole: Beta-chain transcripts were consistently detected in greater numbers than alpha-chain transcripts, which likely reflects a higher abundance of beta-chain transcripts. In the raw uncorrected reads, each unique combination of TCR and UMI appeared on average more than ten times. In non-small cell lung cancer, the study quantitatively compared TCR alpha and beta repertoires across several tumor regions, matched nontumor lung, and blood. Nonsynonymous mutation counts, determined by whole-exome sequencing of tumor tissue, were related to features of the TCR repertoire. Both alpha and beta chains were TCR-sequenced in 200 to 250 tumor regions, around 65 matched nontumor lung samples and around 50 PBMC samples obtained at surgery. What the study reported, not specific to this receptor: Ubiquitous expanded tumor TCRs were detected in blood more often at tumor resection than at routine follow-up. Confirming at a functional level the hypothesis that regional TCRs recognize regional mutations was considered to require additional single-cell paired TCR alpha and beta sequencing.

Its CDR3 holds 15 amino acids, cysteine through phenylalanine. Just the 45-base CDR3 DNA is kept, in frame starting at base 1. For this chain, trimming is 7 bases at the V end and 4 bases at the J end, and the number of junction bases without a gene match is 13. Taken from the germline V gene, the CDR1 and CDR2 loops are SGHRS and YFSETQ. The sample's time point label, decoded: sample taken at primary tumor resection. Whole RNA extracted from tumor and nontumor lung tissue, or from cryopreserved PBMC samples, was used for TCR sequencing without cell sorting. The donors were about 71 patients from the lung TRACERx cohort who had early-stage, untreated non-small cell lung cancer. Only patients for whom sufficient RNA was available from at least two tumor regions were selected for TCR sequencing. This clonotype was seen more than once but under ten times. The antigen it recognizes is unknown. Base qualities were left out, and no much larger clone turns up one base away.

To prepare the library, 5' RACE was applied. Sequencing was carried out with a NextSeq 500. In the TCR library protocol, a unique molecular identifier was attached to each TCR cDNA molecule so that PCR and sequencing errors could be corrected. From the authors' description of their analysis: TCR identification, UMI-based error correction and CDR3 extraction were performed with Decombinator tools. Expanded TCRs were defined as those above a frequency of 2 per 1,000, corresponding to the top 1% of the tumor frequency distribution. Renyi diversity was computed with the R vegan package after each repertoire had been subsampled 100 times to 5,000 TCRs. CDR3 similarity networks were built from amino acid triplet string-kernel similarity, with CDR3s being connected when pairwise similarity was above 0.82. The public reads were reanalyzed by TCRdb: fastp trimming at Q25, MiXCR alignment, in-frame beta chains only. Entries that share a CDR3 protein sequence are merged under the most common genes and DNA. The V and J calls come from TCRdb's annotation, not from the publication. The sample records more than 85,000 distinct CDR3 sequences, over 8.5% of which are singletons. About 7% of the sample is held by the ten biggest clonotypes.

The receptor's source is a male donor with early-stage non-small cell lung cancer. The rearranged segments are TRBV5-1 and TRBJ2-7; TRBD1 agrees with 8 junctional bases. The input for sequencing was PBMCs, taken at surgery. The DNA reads TGCGCCAGCGGGGGATCAGGGACAGGCTTGTACGAGCAGTACTTC. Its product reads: CASGGSGTGLYEQYF.